The 8 T cell receptor beta chains below come from one sample, sequenced in a study of shared clonotypes between healthy human individuals (dated by TCRdb to about 2020). Libraries were made using the immunoSEQ multiplex PCR assay. TCRdb retrieved this table from immuneACCESS and kept in-frame rearrangements only. Not all clones are present; in checked studies, unresolved V genes account for under half, and no reason is known for the remainder. Counted in this sample were about 1.1 million clones; approximately 75% of them appeared once. The top ten constitute 0.85% to 1% of the sample. The source material was memory CD4+ T cells from PBMCs. The cell subset or site label of this sample denotes: CD45RA-negative fraction. These receptors were collected from a man between 18 and 35 years old in good health. Some clones in this sample may be carry-over from other donors' samples.

The rearrangement joins TRBV27 to TRBJ2-5; 10 nucleotides line up with TRBD2. The length of the CDR3 is 15 residues. V dropped 3 bases and J dropped 4; count of bases not matched to a gene: 5. CDR1 is MNHEY, CDR2 SMNVEV, per germline (reference sequence). The CDR3 region is CASSFSGRGGETQYF. Here the CDR3 DNA reads TGTGCCAGCAGTTTCAGCGGGAGGGGTGGAGAGACCCAGTACTTC.

This clone appeared a few times. The chain is built from TRBV2 and TRBJ2-7; maybe TRBD1 (6 bases). In germline, CDR1 is SNHLY, CDR2 FYNNEI. Trimming stripped 6 bases from V and 6 bases from J, with 12 bases between. There are 12 residues in the CDR3. The chain's CDR3 is CASRVDRREQYF. The CDR3 nucleotides read TGTGCCAGCAGGGTAGACAGGCGCGAGCAGTACTTC.

The CDR3 nucleotides read TGTGCCAGCAGTGGAGCCAGGGATGGCGAGCAGTACTTC. It translates to CASSGARDGEQYF. The chain has TRBV2 and TRBJ2-7; the D gene is possibly TRBD1 (5 bases). Trimming cost V 4 bases and J 6 bases, with 13 bases left between them. The germline CDR1 and CDR2 sequences are SNHLY and FYNNEI. The CDR3 runs to 13 residues.

The chain couples TRBV11-2 to TRBJ1-1; perhaps TRBD1 as D (6 bases). CDR3 length: 18 amino acids. Looked up from germline, CDR1 is SGHAT and CDR2 is FQNNGV. V was cut by 4 bases and J by 0 bases, with 21 bases left in between. The CDR3: CASSSSFGAGVVNTEAFF. The CDR3 region has the DNA TGTGCCAGCAGCTCCAGCTTTGGGGCAGGGGTGGTGAACACTGAAGCTTTCTTT.

This clone was observed a single time. The V call is TRBV30, the J call TRBJ1-5, with D perhaps matching TRBD1 (5 bases). Germline V lookup: CDR1 GTSNPN, CDR2 SVGIG (reference sequence). Trimming left V 1 base short and J 6 bases short, with 13 bases between. CDR3 size: 14 residues. CDR3 loop: CAWSEDRGGQPQHF. The CDR3 DNA reads TGTGCCTGGAGTGAGGACCGGGGCGGTCAGCCCCAGCATTTT.

The V and J genes are TRBV28 and TRBJ1-1; D is uncertain. The CDR3 consists of 15 residues. The germline V gene encodes CDR1 MDHEN and CDR2 SYDVKM. Trimming removed 11 bases from V and 5 bases from J, with 24 bases in between. DNA of the CDR3: TGTGCCGCTGGAGACCCGGGTCGACATTTTACTGAAGCTTTCTTT. This gives the protein CAAGDPGRHFTEAFF.

A note on this clone: This sample also contains other DNA sequences that code for the same CDR3. This chain links TRBV7-2 with TRBJ2-5; 7 bases map to TRBD1. The CDR3 has 14 residues. The V gene end was trimmed by 4 bases and the J gene end by 5 bases; junction bases not matched to a gene: 7. Germline V gene data show CDR1 as SGHTA and CDR2 as FQGNSA. Written as DNA, the CDR3 is TGTGCCAGCAGCTCCAACAGGGGAAAGGAGACCCAGTACTTC. As protein: CASSSNRGKETQYF. Together with reference TRBV7-2 and TRBJ2-5, the CDR3 gives the full variable domain: GAGVSQSPSNKVTEKGKDVELRCDPISGHTALYWYRQSLGQGLEFLIYFQGNSAPDKSGLPSDRFSAERTGGSVSTLTIQRTQQEDSAVYLCASSSNRGKETQYFGPGTRLLVL.

The chain is built from TRBV4-3 and TRBJ1-6; D remains ambiguous. The germline CDR1 and CDR2 sequences are LGHNA and YSLEER. This CDR3 is 14 amino acids long. The V end was cut by 4 bases, the J end by 8 bases, with 12 bases between. The CDR3 loop reads CASSLGGRDSPLHF. DNA for the CDR3: TGCGCCAGCAGCCTGGGTGGCAGAGATTCACCCCTCCACTTT.